A single T cell receptor (beta chain) is shown here with its context. The sample is drawn from a study of shared clonotypes between healthy human individuals. Overall study context: CD8 memory received one plate per donor, CD8 naive two, CD4 memory three and CD4 naive three.

Approximately 30,000 T cell genomes (approximately 190 ng DNA) went into each sorted-subset replicate. Clones were sequenced by immunoSEQ multiplex PCR, and TCRdb holds only the in-frame ones, with some missing. The sample consists of a few hundred thousand clones, over 60% of them appearing once. Input material: memory CD4+ T cells sorted from blood. As to subset: CD45RA-negative fraction. This receptor was taken from a man aged 25 to 45 in good health.

The CDR3 reads CASRKRGGYTEAFF. The DNA for the CDR3 is TGTGCCAGCAGGAAAAGGGGGGGTTACACTGAAGCTTTCTTT. The genes are TRBV27 and TRBJ1-1; tentatively, D is TRBD1 (6 bases). The CDR3 totals 14 residues. Trimming cost V 6 bases and J 3 bases, with 14 bases left between them. The germline V gene has CDR1 MNHEY and CDR2 SMNVEV (reference sequence).